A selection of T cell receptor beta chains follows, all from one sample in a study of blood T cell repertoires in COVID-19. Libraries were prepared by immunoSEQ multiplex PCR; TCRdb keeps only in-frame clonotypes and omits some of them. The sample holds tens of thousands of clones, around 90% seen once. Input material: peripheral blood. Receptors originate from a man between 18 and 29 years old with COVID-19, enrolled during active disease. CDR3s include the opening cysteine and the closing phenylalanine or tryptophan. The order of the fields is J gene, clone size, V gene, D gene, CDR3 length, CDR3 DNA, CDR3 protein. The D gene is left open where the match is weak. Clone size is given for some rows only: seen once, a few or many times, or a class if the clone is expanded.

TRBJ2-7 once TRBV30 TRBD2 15 TGTGCCTGGAGCTTAGGGACTAGCGGTTCCTACGAGCAGTACTTC CAWSLGTSGSYEQYF
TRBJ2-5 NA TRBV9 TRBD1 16 TGTGCCAGCAGCGTAGGGGACAGGGTATACCAAGAGACCCAGTACTTC CASSVGDRVYQETQYF
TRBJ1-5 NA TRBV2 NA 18 TGTGCCAGCAGTAATGATAGGGGGATTGGGGATAGCAATCAGCCCCAGCATTTT CASSNDRGIGDSNQPQHF
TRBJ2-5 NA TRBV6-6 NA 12 TGTGCCAGCAGCGGTATACAAGAGACCCAGTACTTC CASSGIQETQYF
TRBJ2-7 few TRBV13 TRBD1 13 TGTGCCAGCAGCTACAGGGGAGTATACGAGCAGTACTTC CASSYRGVYEQYF
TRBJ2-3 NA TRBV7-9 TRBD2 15 TGTGCCAGCAGCTTAATCCTAGCGGGCACAGATACGCAGTATTTT CASSLILAGTDTQYF
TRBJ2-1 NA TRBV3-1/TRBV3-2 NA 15 TGTGCCAGCAGCCACCCGGGGAGCGAAAACAATGAGCAGTTCTTC CASSHPGSENNEQFF
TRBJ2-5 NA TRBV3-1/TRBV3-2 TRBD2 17 TGTGCCAGCAGCCAAGATCCCCTAACTAGCGGGCAAGAGACCCAGTACTTC CASSQDPLTSGQETQYF
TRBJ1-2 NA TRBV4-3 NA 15 TGCGCCAGCAGCCAAGACCCAATGGGGGCTTATAGCTACACCTTC CASSQDPMGAYSYTF
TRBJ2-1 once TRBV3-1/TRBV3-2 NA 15 TGTGCCAGCAGCCCCTCTAGCGCTGAGGGGAATGAGCAGTTCTTC CASSPSSAEGNEQFF